This T cell receptor (beta chain) was sequenced for a study of blood T cell repertoires in COVID-19. This table comes from immunoSEQ multiplex PCR, and its TCRdb copy is limited to in-frame clones, with some not included. The table lists 12,000 or so clones, 75% to 90% of them singletons, with approximately 5.6% in the top ten. Germline V lookup: CDR1 SNHLY, CDR2 FYNNEI. V gave up 4 bases and J gave up 2 bases, with 15 bases separating them. This CDR3 is 16 amino acids long. The material sequenced was peripheral blood. This receptor was identified in a human donor in a cohort sampled during active COVID-19. The J gene is TRBJ1-5, the V gene TRBV2; no clear D gene. The CDR3 reads CASSARQAIGNQPQHF. The CDR3, as DNA: TGTGCCAGCAGTGCCCGCCAGGCCATCGGCAATCAGCCCCAGCATTTT.